The following is a T cell receptor (beta chain) sequence with its context. Followed over time, Seattle patients had been enrolled while infection was active. Authors' processing steps: Amplification of reference gene primers provided the estimated nucleated cell counts. Sequencing was performed with immunoSEQ multiplex PCR; in TCRdb, only in-frame clones are kept and a portion is missing. V, J and clone size are taken as reported in that table, and D and trimming were inferred from the DNA itself. The sample yields roughly 200,000 clones, more than 80% seen once. Germline loops: CDR1 LGHDT, CDR2 YNNKEL (reference sequence). The CDR3 runs 14 residues. Trimming took off 4 bases at V and 8 bases at J, with 15 bases between the two ends. The sample belongs to a study of blood T cell repertoires in COVID-19. Turning to the study itself: Acute and convalescent COVID-19 specimens originated in the United States, Italy and Spain. The analysed material was cDNA or gDNA that came from T cells, B-cell-depleted T cells, or PBMCs.

Material for sequencing was peripheral blood. V gene TRBV3-1 (or the pseudogene TRBV3-2) combines with J gene TRBJ2-1, with a tentative D call TRBD2 (5 bases). The source of this sequence is a woman aged 40 to 50 with COVID-19, enrolled during active disease. CDR3 nucleotide sequence: TGTGCCAGCAGCCCCTATGGAGGCGGTCATGAGCAGTTCTTC. It yields the protein CASSPYGGGHEQFF.